The 24 T cell receptor beta chains in this list originate from one sample, sequenced in a study of T cells in Graves' hyperthyroidism and ophthalmopathy. What was amplified from RNA transcripts were TCR beta CDR3 regions. With the HTBI primer set, the TCR CDR3 went through a first round of RT-PCR. TCRdb itself ran the multiplex PCR reads through MiXCR, one entry per CDR3 protein. Seen here are nearly 600,000 distinct CDR3 sequences, about 14% observed once, and the top ten hold 7.1%. Source material: blood. The source is a woman between 18 and 29 years old with Graves' ophthalmopathy.

This clonotype was recorded many times. This chain links TRBV2 with TRBJ1-5; 9 positions match TRBD1. Unmatched junction bases numbered 2, after V lost 5 bases and J lost 0 bases. The length of the CDR3 is 15 residues. Germline CDR1 is SNHLY and CDR2 is FYNNEI. Here the CDR3 DNA reads TGTGCCAGCAGTCCGGACAGGGGTAGCAATCAGCCCCAGCATTTT. Its protein is CASSPDRGSNQPQHF.

This clonotype has at least ten counts. This sequence joins TRBV28 and TRBJ2-7; 9 positions agree with TRBD1. Germline V CDR1 and CDR2: MDHEN, SYDVKM. This CDR3 has 16 amino acids. Trimming removed 5 bases from V and 0 bases from J; junction bases left unmatched: 8. The CDR3 DNA follows: TGTGCCAGCAGTCTTGGGGACAGGGTAAGCTCCTACGAGCAGTACTTC. As protein: CASSLGDRVSSYEQYF. Full variable domain (remainder filled in from reference TRBV28 and TRBJ2-7): DVKVTQSSRYLVKRTGEKVFLECVQDMDHENMFWYRQDPGLGLRLIYFSYDVKMKEKGDIPEGYSVSREKKERFSLILESASTNQTSMYLCASSLGDRVSSYEQYFGPGTRLTVT.

Ten or more counts support this clonotype. The J gene is TRBJ2-3, the V gene TRBV30; 10 positions agree with TRBD1. V lost 0 bases to trimming and J lost 5 bases; unmatched junction nucleotides: 2. The CDR3 contains 14 residues. In germline, CDR1 is GTSNPN, CDR2 SVGIG (reference sequence). CDR3 in DNA: TGTGCCTGGAGTGTAGGGACAGGGGTAGATACGCAGTATTTT. Encoded protein: CAWSVGTGVDTQYF.

This clonotype occurred many times. V is TRBV30 and J is TRBJ2-1; D is unclear. This CDR3 comprises 15 residues. Per germline, CDR1 GTSNPN and CDR2 SVGIG (reference sequence). Trimming stripped 0 bases from V and 0 bases from J, with 9 bases between. The CDR3 is CAWSVLDSSYNEQFF. The DNA for the CDR3 is TGTGCCTGGAGTGTACTTGATAGCTCCTACAATGAGCAGTTCTTC.

This clonotype occurred many times. The chain uses TRBV11-3 and TRBJ2-4; 7 nucleotides agree with TRBD1. The CDR3 has 13 residues. With 6 bases clipped from V and 5 bases from J, the junction kept 4 bases outside the gene matches. Germline CDR1 reads SGHNT; CDR2 reads YENEEA. Here the CDR3 DNA reads TGTGCCAGCAGACCCGGGACAGAAAACATTCAGTACTTC. Its protein is CASRPGTENIQYF.

The chain carries TRBV4-3 and TRBJ2-2, with 7 bases identical to TRBD1. This CDR3 contains 14 residues. V was clipped by 5 bases and J by 5 bases; unmatched bases: 5. CDR1 is LGHNA, CDR2 YSLEER, per germline. This CDR3 is CASSRQGMTGELFF. The CDR3 DNA is TGCGCCAGCAGCAGACAGGGTATGACCGGGGAGCTGTTTTTT.

This clonotype was counted between two and nine times. This chain connects TRBV6-1 to TRBJ2-1; 7 bases map to TRBD1. The germline gives CDR1 MNHNS, CDR2 SASEGT. CDR3 length: 14 residues. V gave up 10 bases and J gave up 0 bases; unmatched junction bases: 6. The DNA for the CDR3 is TGTGCCACCCCGACAGGGCCCTCCTACAATGAGCAGTTCTTC. Translating it yields CATPTGPSYNEQFF.

Many counts were recorded for this clonotype. This rearrangement joins TRBV28 to TRBJ2-7; 7 bases are a match to TRBD1. V was clipped by 5 bases and J by 7 bases; unmatched bases: 8. The CDR3 consists of 13 residues. CDR1 is MDHEN, CDR2 SYDVKM, per germline. This CDR3 is CASSRPGGLEQYF. The CDR3 DNA is TGTGCCAGCAGTCGCCCAGGGGGTTTGGAGCAGTACTTC.

V is TRBV6-4 and J is TRBJ2-1; D is uncertain. Germline V gene sequence: CDR1 MRHNA, CDR2 SNTAGT. The length of the CDR3 is 16 residues. V dropped 2 bases and J dropped 2 bases, with 13 bases sitting between them. The CDR3 sequence is CASSDIVGRAYNEQFF. The CDR3 bases are TGTGCCAGCAGTGACATTGTGGGAAGAGCCTACAATGAGCAGTTCTTC.

In this sample, this clonotype turned up a few times. This sequence joins TRBV19 and TRBJ2-7, with D perhaps TRBD1 (6 bases). Trimming left V 9 bases short and J 2 bases short, with 20 bases between. The CDR3 contains 15 residues. Germline V gives CDR1 LNHDA, CDR2 SQIVND (reference sequence). This chain's CDR3 is CASSELGQGAYEQYF. The CDR3 nucleotides are TGTGCCAGCTCCGAACTGGGACAAGGGGCCTACGAGCAGTACTTC.

This clonotype was seen ten or more times. The chain has TRBV29-1 and TRBJ2-5; 10 bases fit TRBD1. Germline loops: CDR1 SQVTM, CDR2 ANQGSEA. V was clipped by 7 bases and J by 5 bases; unmatched bases: 7. The CDR3 has 13 amino acids. CDR3 bases: TGCAGCGCCCCCCGGACAGGGGGGGAGACCCAGTACTTC. It specifies CSAPRTGGETQYF. Full variable domain (missing parts from reference TRBV29-1 and TRBJ2-5): SAVISQKPSRDICQRGTSLTIQCQVDSQVTMMFWYRQQPGQSLTLIATANQGSEATYESGFVIDKFPISRPNLTFSTLTVSNMSPEDSSIYLCSAPRTGGETQYFGPGTRLLVL.

This clonotype was seen at least ten times. This rearrangement joins TRBV28 to TRBJ1-3; no reliable D call. The CDR3 totals 15 residues. Germline V gene lookup returns CDR1 MDHEN and CDR2 SYDVKM. Trimming stripped 4 bases from V and 0 bases from J, with 10 bases between. CDR3 sequence reads: CASSSGRGSGNTIYF. The CDR3 bases are TGTGCCAGCAGTTCCGGACGGGGCTCTGGAAACACCATATATTTT.

This clonotype was counted many times. The rearrangement uses TRBV10-3 and TRBJ1-4, with 7 bases aligning to TRBD1. Germline V CDR1 and CDR2: ENHRY, SYGVKD. Germline trimming cut 3 bases from V and 6 bases from J; bases unmatched to any gene: 1. This CDR3 has 13 residues. The CDR3 loop is CAISEGTDEKLFF. Written as DNA, the CDR3 is TGTGCCATCAGTGAAGGGACAGATGAAAAACTGTTTTTT.

V gene TRBV14 combines with J gene TRBJ1-3; possible D gene TRBD1, 5 bases. CDR1 is SGHDN and CDR2 is FVKESK in the germline V gene. V lost 6 bases, J lost 10 bases, and 16 bases lay in between. The CDR3 sequence is 13 residues long. CDR3 coding DNA: TGTGCCAGCAGAAAAACCCCACGGGGGACCATATATTTT. Translated, it gives CASRKTPRGTIYF.

This clonotype was recorded a few times. Compared with germline, one end of the junction differs, possibly owing to a read error. This sequence joins TRBV6-5 and TRBJ1-5; 9 positions match TRBD1. This CDR3 is 15 amino acids long. Germline loops: CDR1 MNHEY, CDR2 SVGAGI. This chain's CDR3 is CTSSYFGTGNRPQHF. The CDR3 DNA is TGTACCAGCAGTTACTTCGGGACAGGGAATCGGCCCCAGCATTTT.

The chain joins TRBV7-9 to TRBJ2-5; 15 nucleotides align to TRBD2. V was clipped by 8 bases and J by 7 bases; unmatched bases: 14. Germline assignment: CDR1 SEHNR and CDR2 FQNEAQ (reference sequence). The CDR3 is 17 residues long. The CDR3 DNA follows: TGTGCCAGCTCACCACCTGGACTAGCGGGAGGGATTCGGACCCAGTACTTC. Its translation: CASSPPGLAGGIRTQYF.

The chain joins TRBV7-9 to TRBJ2-7; D is undetermined. Germline-derived CDR1 and CDR2 are SEHNR and FQNEAQ (reference sequence). CDR3 size: 15 residues. V was cut by 5 bases and J by 0 bases, with 14 bases left in between. CDR3 region: CASSPWAYSSYEQYF. The CDR3, as DNA: TGTGCCAGCAGCCCCTGGGCTTATAGCTCCTACGAGCAGTACTTC.

This clonotype has at least ten counts. The chain carries TRBV28 and TRBJ2-7; 7 bases are a match to TRBD1. CDR1 MDHEN and CDR2 SYDVKM come from the germline V gene. V lost 7 bases to trimming and J lost 1 base; unmatched junction nucleotides: 10. This CDR3 is built from 15 residues. The CDR3 is CASIESGGTSYEQYF. The DNA for the CDR3 is TGTGCCAGCATCGAATCAGGGGGTACATCCTACGAGCAGTACTTC.

The chain couples TRBV28 to TRBJ2-3; 9 bases align to TRBD2. The germline V gene has CDR1 MDHEN and CDR2 SYDVKM. Losses at the gene ends were 5 bases for V and 2 bases for J; bases not matched to a gene: 5. CDR3 length: 15 amino acids. The CDR3 coding sequence is TGTGCCAGCAGTCCCAGCGGGAGGCCCACAGATACGCAGTATTTT. It codes for CASSPSGRPTDTQYF.

This clonotype was observed many times. This chain connects TRBV28 to TRBJ2-1; 8 nucleotides align to TRBD2. The CDR3 spans 17 residues. The J segment lost 4 bases and the V segment lost 2 bases, leaving 10 bases of the junction unmatched. CDR1 and CDR2 from the germline V gene are MDHEN and SYDVKM. DNA of the CDR3: TGTGCCAGCAGTTTAGGCGGACTAGCTGGGGGTTACAATGAGCAGTTCTTC. The encoded protein is CASSLGGLAGGYNEQFF.

Many counts were recorded for this clonotype. CDR3 sequence (DNA): TGTGCCAGCAGTTTCTCGACTCATAACGGGGCGCCCCAGCATTTT. The encoded protein is CASSFSTHNGAPQHF. The chain carries TRBV6-2 or TRBV6-3 and TRBJ1-5; tentative D call: TRBD1 (5 bases). The CDR3 is 15 residues long. Germline CDR1 MNHEY, CDR2 SVGEGT. V was trimmed by 4 bases and J by 9 bases, leaving 19 bases between them.

This clonotype was seen ten or more times. The chain recombines TRBV3-1 with TRBJ1-4, with 8 bases matching TRBD1. The CDR3 loop spans 15 amino acids. CDR1 is LGHDT, CDR2 YNNKEL, per germline (reference sequence). V trimming: 1 base; J trimming: 7 bases; junction bases outside the gene matches: 5. The CDR3 region is CASSQGSGQVEKLFF. The DNA for the CDR3 is TGTGCCAGCAGCCAAGGTTCGGGACAGGTTGAAAAACTGTTTTTT.

This clonotype was seen more than once but under ten times. The chain is built from TRBV20-1 and TRBJ2-2; 12 nucleotides line up with TRBD2. The CDR3 has 17 amino acids. Germline trimming cut 1 base from V and 4 bases from J; bases unmatched to any gene: 7. Germline CDR1 and CDR2: DFQATT and SNEGSKA (reference sequence). In DNA, the CDR3 is TGCAGTGCTAGAGGGTCTAGCGGGAGGGCTGGCACCGGGGAGCTGTTTTTT. Translation: CSARGSSGRAGTGELFF.

This clonotype has ten or more counts. The CDR3 DNA is TGTGCCACCAGTGATCCGGCTCAGTGGACCGGGGAGCTGTTTTTT. Translated: CATSDPAQWTGELFF. The chain joins TRBV24-1 to TRBJ2-2; D is unresolved. V shed 3 bases and J shed 5 bases, with 12 bases lying between them. The germline V gene encodes CDR1 KGHDR and CDR2 SFDVKD. The CDR3 consists of 15 residues.